These T cell receptor beta chains were read from a single sample in a study of shared clonotypes between healthy human individuals. Profiling relied on immunoSEQ multiplex PCR, and the TCRdb table lists in-frame clones only, not all of them. The top ten hold 0.36% of the sample, which has around 2.5 million clones, approximately 94% seen once. The sequencing input was naive CD4+ T cells from PBMCs. The receptors come from a man younger than 30 in good health. Some clones in this sample may be carry-over from other donors' samples. CDR3s include the opening cysteine and the closing phenylalanine or tryptophan. The order of the fields is D gene, V gene, J gene, clone size, CDR3 protein, CDR3 DNA. D genes are given only for firm matches. Some rows have no size entry. The others give once, few or many, or a class for an expanded clone.

.,TRBV5-1,TRBJ1-5,once,CASSPLPLGGDQPQHF,TGCGCCAGCAGCCCTCTCCCCCTCGGAGGGGATCAGCCCCAGCATTTT
TRBD2,TRBV27,TRBJ2-1,once,CASRSGRFNEQFF,TGTGCCAGCAGGAGCGGGAGGTTCAATGAGCAGTTCTTC
.,TRBV2,TRBJ1-6,.,CASSEMGPVLHF,TGTGCCAGCAGTGAAATGGGACCGGTCCTCCACTTT
TRBD1,TRBV2,TRBJ2-2,.,CASSERRTGGQGGELFF,TGTGCCAGCAGTGAGCGGAGGACAGGGGGCCAAGGCGGGGAGCTGTTTTTT
TRBD1,TRBV28,TRBJ2-7,.,CASGPTGAGVRGEQYF,TGTGCCAGCGGGCCGACAGGGGCCGGCGTTCGCGGCGAGCAGTACTTC
TRBD1,TRBV7-2,TRBJ1-2,.,CASSLRPGQDSGYTF,TGTGCCAGCAGCCTGCGACCGGGACAGGACTCTGGCTACACCTTC
TRBD1,TRBV27,TRBJ2-1,once,CASSLYRRQGADNEQFF,TGTGCCAGCAGTTTATATCGTCGCCAGGGGGCGGACAATGAGCAGTTCTTC
TRBD2,TRBV4-3,TRBJ2-7,.,CASSQDLASGSYEQYF,TGCGCCAGCAGCCAAGATTTGGCTAGCGGGAGCTACGAGCAGTACTTC
TRBD2,TRBV7-4,TRBJ2-7,.,CASKLGLIREQYF,TGTGCCAGCAAACTGGGACTAATCAGAGAGCAGTACTTC
TRBD1,TRBV5-5,TRBJ1-2,.,CASSFGINRGSYGYTF,TGTGCCAGCAGCTTTGGCATCAACAGGGGGTCCTATGGCTACACCTTC
TRBD2,TRBV11-2,TRBJ2-1,.,CASSRLAGVGNEQFF,TGTGCCAGCAGCCGACTAGCGGGAGTGGGGAATGAGCAGTTCTTC
TRBD1,TRBV19,TRBJ1-5,few,CASSVRQGRQHF,TGTGCCAGTAGTGTGAGACAGGGTCGCCAGCATTTT
TRBD2,TRBV5-8,TRBJ2-7,.,CASSPPGLAFYEQYF,TGTGCCAGCAGCCCCCCGGGACTAGCGTTCTACGAGCAGTACTTC
TRBD2,TRBV7-3,TRBJ2-3,.,CASSLTGLAGGPGSDTQYF,TGTGCCAGCAGCTTAACGGGACTAGCGGGAGGGCCGGGGTCAGATACGCAGTATTTT
TRBD1,TRBV28,TRBJ2-7,.,CASSLLGGWYEQYF,TGTGCCAGCAGTTTATTAGGGGGCTGGTACGAGCAGTACTTC
.,TRBV6-5,TRBJ2-7,.,CASSYGRSGTYEQYF,TGTGCCAGCAGTTACGGGAGGTCGGGAACCTACGAGCAGTACTTC
TRBD2,TRBV5-1,TRBJ2-7,.,CASSPTSGRSYEQYF,TGCGCCAGCAGCCCCACTAGCGGGAGGTCCTACGAGCAGTACTTC
.,TRBV7-3,TRBJ1-2,.,CASSPGGGHGYTF,TGTGCCAGCAGCCCCGGGGGGGGTCATGGCTACACCTTC
.,TRBV19,TRBJ2-1,.,CASRDSGTYNEQFF,TGTGCCAGTAGGGACTCGGGGACCTACAATGAGCAGTTCTTC
.,TRBV11-2,TRBJ2-1,.,CASSLRGDLFF,TGTGCCAGCAGCTTAAGGGGTGACCTTTTCTTC
.,TRBV2,TRBJ2-6,.,CASRSSGANVLTF,TGTGCCAGCAGAAGCTCTGGGGCCAACGTCCTGACTTTC
TRBD2,TRBV7-9,TRBJ2-5,.,CASSPGTSGRMETQYF,TGTGCCAGCAGCCCCGGGACTAGCGGGAGAATGGAGACCCAGTACTTC
TRBD2,TRBV4-1,TRBJ2-7,.,CASSHFIAGVVYEQYF,TGCGCCAGCAGCCACTTTATAGCGGGAGTCGTGTACGAGCAGTACTTC
TRBD1,TRBV28,TRBJ1-1,.,CASSPSDRRFTEAFF,TGTGCCAGCAGCCCATCGGACAGGCGTTTCACTGAAGCTTTCTTT
TRBD2,TRBV5-1,TRBJ2-3,.,CASGLTGTSRADTQYF,TGCGCCAGCGGGTTAACCGGGACTAGCCGGGCAGATACGCAGTATTTT
.,TRBV18,TRBJ2-3,.,CASSPPTGTPSTDTQYF,TGTGCCAGCTCTCCCCCCACCGGGACCCCTAGCACAGATACGCAGTATTTT
TRBD2,TRBV2,TRBJ2-2,.,CASSATSGSPGELFF,TGTGCCAGCAGTGCCACTAGCGGGAGTCCCGGGGAGCTGTTTTTT
TRBD2,TRBV9,TRBJ2-2,.,CASSVAPSGTGELFF,TGTGCCAGCAGCGTAGCACCTAGCGGAACCGGGGAGCTGTTTTTT
.,TRBV5-4,TRBJ2-7,.,CASSWDHYEQYF,TGTGCCAGCAGCTGGGACCACTACGAGCAGTACTTC
.,TRBV11-2,TRBJ1-5,.,CASSRDGSNQPQHF,TGTGCCAGCAGCCGGGACGGTAGCAATCAGCCCCAGCATTTT
.,TRBV4-2,TRBJ2-1,.,CASSQRHGGNEQFF,TGTGCCAGCAGCCAACGTCACGGGGGAAATGAGCAGTTCTTC
TRBD2,TRBV5-4,TRBJ2-7,.,CASSQGLAQSYEQYF,TGTGCCAGCAGCCAGGGACTAGCGCAATCCTACGAGCAGTACTTC
.,TRBV28,TRBJ2-3,.,CASSLGLTDSDTQYF,TGTGCCAGCAGTTTGGGCCTGACAGACTCAGATACGCAGTATTTT
.,TRBV5-5,TRBJ1-4,.,CASSFQGLGNEKLFF,TGTGCCAGCAGCTTCCAGGGGCTAGGGAATGAAAAACTGTTTTTT